Detailed here is one T cell receptor beta chain. Its matching antigen is unknown. The data stem from a study of naive and memory T cell subsets. Four subsets defined by CD45RA and CD27 were sorted after CD3, CD4, CD8 and live/dead staining. The V gene's germline CDR1 is SGHTA and CDR2 FQGNSA. Losses at the gene ends were 5 bases for V and 6 bases for J; bases not matched to a gene: 8. The CDR3 spans 14 residues. Both TRBC1 and TRBC2 were covered by a beta constant-region primer of two equimolar oligonucleotides. Nested alpha and beta constant-region primers with the SP2 primer drove four PCR rounds on ligated cDNA. TCRdb fed the UMI-ligation and nested PCR reads into MiXCR, producing one record per CDR3 protein. Seen here are approximately 150,000 distinct CDR3 sequences, roughly 20% observed once, and the top ten hold 0.11%. Study conclusions and caveats: Findings for naive and memory subsets could not be checked against ground truth. Especially in CD8 cells, naive repertoires contained a few larger clonotypes, possibly CD45RA-re-expressing memory cells. Each distinct alpha or beta sequence counts as one clonotype. Over 90% of naive TCR sequences appeared only once, unlike memory subsets.

The clonotype was recovered from a human donor in good health. The chain is built from TRBV7-2 and TRBJ2-7; 9 bases fit TRBD2. The specimen was naive CD4+ T cells from blood. The CDR3 bases are TGTGCCAGCAGCCCCAGCGGGGGGTTTGTCGAGCAGTACTTC. It encodes CASSPSGGFVEQYF.